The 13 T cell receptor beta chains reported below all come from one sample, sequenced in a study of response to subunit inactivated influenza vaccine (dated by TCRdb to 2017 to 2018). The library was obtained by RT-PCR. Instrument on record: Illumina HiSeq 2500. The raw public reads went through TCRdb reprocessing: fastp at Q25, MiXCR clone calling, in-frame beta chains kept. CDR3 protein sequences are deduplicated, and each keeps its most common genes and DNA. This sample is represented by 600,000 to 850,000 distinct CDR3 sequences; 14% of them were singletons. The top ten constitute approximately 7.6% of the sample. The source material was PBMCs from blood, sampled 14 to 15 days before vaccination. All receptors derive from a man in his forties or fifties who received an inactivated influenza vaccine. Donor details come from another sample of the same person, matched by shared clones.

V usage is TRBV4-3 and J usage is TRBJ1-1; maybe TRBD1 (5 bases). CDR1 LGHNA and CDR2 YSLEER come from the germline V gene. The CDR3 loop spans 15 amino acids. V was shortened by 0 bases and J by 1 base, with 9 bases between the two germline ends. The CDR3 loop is CASSQESGENTEAFF. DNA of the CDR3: TGCGCCAGCAGCCAAGAGTCGGGGGAGAACACTGAAGCTTTCTTT.

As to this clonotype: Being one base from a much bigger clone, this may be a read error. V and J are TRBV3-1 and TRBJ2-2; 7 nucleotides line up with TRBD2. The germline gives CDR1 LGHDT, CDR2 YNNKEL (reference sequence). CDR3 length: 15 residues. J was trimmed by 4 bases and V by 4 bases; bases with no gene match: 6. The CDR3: CASSPYGGITGELFF. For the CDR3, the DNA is TGTGCCAGCAGCCCCTACGGGGGGATCACCGGGGAGCTGTTTTTT.

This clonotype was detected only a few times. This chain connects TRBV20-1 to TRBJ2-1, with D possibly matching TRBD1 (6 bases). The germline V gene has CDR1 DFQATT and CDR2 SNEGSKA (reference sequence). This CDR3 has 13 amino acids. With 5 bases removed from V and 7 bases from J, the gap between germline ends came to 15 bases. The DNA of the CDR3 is TGCAGTGCTGCCCGGGACATCGGAAATGAGCAGTTCTTC. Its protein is CSAARDIGNEQFF.

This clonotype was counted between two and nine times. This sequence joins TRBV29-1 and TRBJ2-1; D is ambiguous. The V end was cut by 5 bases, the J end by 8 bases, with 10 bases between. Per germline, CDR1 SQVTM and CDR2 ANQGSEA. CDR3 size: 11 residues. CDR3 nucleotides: TGCAGCGTTACGTTGTCGGATGAGCAGTTCTTC. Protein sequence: CSVTLSDEQFF.

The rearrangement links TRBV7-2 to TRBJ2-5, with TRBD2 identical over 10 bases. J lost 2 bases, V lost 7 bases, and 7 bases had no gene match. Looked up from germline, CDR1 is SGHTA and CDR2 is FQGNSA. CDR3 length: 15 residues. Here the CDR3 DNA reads TGTGCCAGCATACTTAGCGGGAGGTTTCAAGAGACCCAGTACTTC. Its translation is CASILSGRFQETQYF.

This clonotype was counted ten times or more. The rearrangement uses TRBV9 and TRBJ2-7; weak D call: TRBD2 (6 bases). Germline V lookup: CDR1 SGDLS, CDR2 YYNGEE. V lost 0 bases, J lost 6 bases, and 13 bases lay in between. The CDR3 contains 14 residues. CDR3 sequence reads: CASSVAGGSSEQYF. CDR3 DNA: TGTGCCAGCAGCGTAGCCGGAGGGAGTAGCGAGCAGTACTTC.

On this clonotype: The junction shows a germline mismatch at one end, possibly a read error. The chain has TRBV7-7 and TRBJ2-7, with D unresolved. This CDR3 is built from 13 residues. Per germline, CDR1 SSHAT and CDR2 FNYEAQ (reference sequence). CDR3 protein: CASSQTPGGEQYF. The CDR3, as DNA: TGTGCTAGCAGCCAGACCCCGGGTGGGGAGCAGTACTTC.

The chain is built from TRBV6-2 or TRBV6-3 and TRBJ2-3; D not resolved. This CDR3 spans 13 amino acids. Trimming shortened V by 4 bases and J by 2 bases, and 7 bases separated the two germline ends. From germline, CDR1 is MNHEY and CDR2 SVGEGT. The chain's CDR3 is CASSWVDTDTQYF. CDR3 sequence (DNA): TGTGCCAGCAGTTGGGTGGACACAGATACGCAGTATTTT.

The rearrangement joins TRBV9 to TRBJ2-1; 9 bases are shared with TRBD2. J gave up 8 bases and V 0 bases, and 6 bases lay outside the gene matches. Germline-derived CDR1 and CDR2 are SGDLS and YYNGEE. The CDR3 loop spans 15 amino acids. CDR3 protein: CASSVDPAGGDEQFF. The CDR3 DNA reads TGTGCCAGCAGCGTAGATCCAGCGGGAGGCGATGAGCAGTTCTTC. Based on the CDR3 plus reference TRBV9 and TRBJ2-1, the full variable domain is DSGVTQTPKHLITATGQRVTLRCSPRSGDLSVYWYQQSLDQGLQFLIQYYNGEERAKGNILERFSAQQFPDLHSELNLSSLELGDSALYFCASSVDPAGGDEQFFGPGTRLTVL.

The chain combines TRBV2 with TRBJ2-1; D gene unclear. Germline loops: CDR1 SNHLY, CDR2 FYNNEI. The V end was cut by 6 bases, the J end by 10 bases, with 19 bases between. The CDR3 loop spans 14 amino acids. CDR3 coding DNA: TGTGCCAGCAGGGGCTCCGGTTTCCTTATCGAGCAGTTCTTC. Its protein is CASRGSGFLIEQFF.

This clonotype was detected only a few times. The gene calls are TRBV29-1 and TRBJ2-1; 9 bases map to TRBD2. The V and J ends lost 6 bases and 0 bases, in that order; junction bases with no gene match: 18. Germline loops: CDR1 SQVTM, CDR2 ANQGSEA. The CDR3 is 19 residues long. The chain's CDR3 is CSVWGAGGSLSGSYNEQFF. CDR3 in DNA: TGCAGCGTCTGGGGGGCGGGAGGGAGTCTTTCAGGCTCCTACAATGAGCAGTTCTTC.

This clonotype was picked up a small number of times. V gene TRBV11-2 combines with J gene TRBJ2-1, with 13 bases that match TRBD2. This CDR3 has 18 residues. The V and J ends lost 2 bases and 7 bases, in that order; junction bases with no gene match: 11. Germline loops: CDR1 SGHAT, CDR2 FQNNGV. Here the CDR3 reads CASSLTSGRAGLGNEQFF. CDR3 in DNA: TGTGCCAGCAGCTTAACTAGCGGGAGGGCCGGACTGGGAAATGAGCAGTTCTTC.

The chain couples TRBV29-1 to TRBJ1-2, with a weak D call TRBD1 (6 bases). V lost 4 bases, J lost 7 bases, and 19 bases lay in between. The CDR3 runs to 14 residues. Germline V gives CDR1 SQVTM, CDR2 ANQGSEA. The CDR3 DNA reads TGCAGCGTTGTTTCGGGGGGCGGTCCTGGTGGCTACACCTTC. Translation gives CSVVSGGGPGGYTF.